Below are 29 T cell receptor beta chains sequenced from a single sample in a study of shared clonotypes between healthy human individuals. CD45RO-negative, CCR7-selected cells formed the naive CD8 fraction, which excluded terminally differentiated effector memory CD45RA+ cells. This table comes from immunoSEQ multiplex PCR, and its TCRdb copy is limited to in-frame clones, with some not included. The sample has about 680,000 clones, about 91% seen once. The sample comprised naive CD8+ T cells sorted from blood. These receptors all come from a young man in good health.

The genes are TRBV27 and TRBJ1-2; a possible D gene is TRBD1 (5 bases). Germline loops: CDR1 MNHEY, CDR2 SMNVEV (reference sequence). The V end was cut by 6 bases, the J end by 8 bases, with 16 bases between. CDR3 size: 13 residues. CDR3 DNA sequence: TGTGCCAGCAGCTTAGGGGCCCTTGAGGGCTACACCTTC. Amino acids: CASSLGALEGYTF.

The CDR3 nucleotides are TGTGCCAGCAGTACTATTAATAGCAATCAGCCCCAGCATTTT. Protein sequence: CASSTINSNQPQHF. This chain links TRBV27 with TRBJ1-5; D remains ambiguous. Between the trimmed V and J ends, which lost 5 bases and 0 bases, there was a span of 8 bases. The CDR3 loop spans 14 amino acids. CDR1 is MNHEY, CDR2 SMNVEV, per germline (reference sequence).

Note on this clone: This sample also contains other DNA sequences that code for the same CDR3. The chain couples TRBV7-9 to TRBJ2-1; no clear D gene. Per germline, CDR1 SEHNR and CDR2 FQNEAQ (reference sequence). This CDR3 has 12 residues. The V end was cut by 5 bases, the J end by 6 bases, with 8 bases between. DNA of the CDR3: TGTGCCAGCAGCCCCTCAGGCAATGAGCAGTTCTTC. Translating it yields CASSPSGNEQFF.

V gene TRBV9 combines with J gene TRBJ1-2, with 7 nucleotides matching TRBD1. CDR3 size: 15 residues. CDR1 and CDR2 (germline): SGDLS, YYNGEE. The ends lost 3 bases at V and 0 bases at J; junction bases unmatched: 5. The CDR3 DNA follows: TGTGCCAGCAGCGAGGGGGCCAGACCTAACTATGGCTACACCTTC. Its translation is CASSEGARPNYGYTF.

Note on this clone: The germline gene is not matched at one end of the junction; a read error may be the cause. This specimen includes other DNA sequences encoding the same CDR3. The J gene is TRBJ2-7, the V gene TRBV7-7, with 10 positions matching TRBD1. The germline V gene has CDR1 SSHAT and CDR2 FNYEAQ (reference sequence). The CDR3 is made up of 15 amino acids. CDR3 region: CASSLGQGGSYEQYF. The CDR3 coding sequence is TGTGCTAGCAGCTTAGGACAGGGGGGCTCCTACGAGCAGTACTTC.

This chain links TRBV10-1 with TRBJ2-3, with TRBD1 identical over 7 bases. This CDR3 comprises 15 residues. Germline lookup yields CDR1 WNHNN and CDR2 SYGVQD (reference sequence). Trimming cost V 6 bases and J 0 bases; bases outside gene matches: 6. In DNA, the CDR3 is TGCGCCAGCAGCCCCGGGACAGTTAGCACAGATACGCAGTATTTT. It encodes CASSPGTVSTDTQYF.

This rearrangement joins TRBV28 to TRBJ2-7, with a weak D call TRBD1 (6 bases). V lost 5 bases, J lost 3 bases, and 14 bases lay in between. Looked up from germline, CDR1 is MDHEN and CDR2 is SYDVKM. The CDR3 is 14 amino acids. The CDR3 here is CASSTRTDYYEQYF. CDR3 coding DNA: TGTGCCAGCAGTACGCGGACAGATTACTACGAGCAGTACTTC.

With respect to this clone: Other DNA sequences in the sample encode the same CDR3. The rearrangement joins TRBV7-9 to TRBJ2-2, with no clear D. Trimming stripped 1 base from V and 6 bases from J, with 9 bases between. This CDR3 has 14 residues. Germline values: CDR1 SEHNR, CDR2 FQNEAQ (reference sequence). The CDR3 loop is CASSLEAGAGELFF. The CDR3 DNA is TGTGCCAGCAGCTTAGAGGCCGGAGCCGGGGAGCTGTTTTTT.

The V gene is TRBV6-5, the J gene TRBJ1-5; D possibly corresponds to TRBD1 (5 bases). The CDR3 runs 14 residues. Deletions cut 4 bases from V and 5 bases from J, with 12 bases between. Looked up from germline, CDR1 is MNHEY and CDR2 is SVGAGI. The CDR3 reads CASSLQGSHQPQHF. CDR3 DNA sequence: TGTGCCAGCAGTTTGCAGGGAAGTCATCAGCCCCAGCATTTT.

This clone was seen once. The rearrangement joins TRBV5-6 to TRBJ1-1; D is possibly TRBD1 (5 bases). V was shortened by 4 bases and J by 6 bases, with 10 bases between the two germline ends. Per the germline V gene, CDR1 is SGHDT and CDR2 is YYEEEE. The CDR3 consists of 12 residues. DNA of the CDR3: TGTGCCAGCAGCCCCGGGACGTCTGAAGCTTTCTTT. Amino acid sequence: CASSPGTSEAFF.

The chain recombines TRBV29-1 with TRBJ2-7; no reliable D call. Germline V gene sequence: CDR1 SQVTM, CDR2 ANQGSEA. Trimming pared 0 bases from V and 3 bases from J, leaving 15 bases between. This CDR3 has 15 amino acids. The CDR3 loop is CSVEDGRNLGYEQYF. The CDR3 coding sequence is TGCAGCGTTGAAGATGGTAGGAATCTAGGCTACGAGCAGTACTTC.

The rearrangement links TRBV28 to TRBJ1-4, with 7 positions matching TRBD1. The CDR3 covers 15 residues. Germline loops: CDR1 MDHEN, CDR2 SYDVKM. After removal of 6 bases from V and 6 bases from J, the junction contained 10 bases not matched to a gene. The DNA of the CDR3 is TGTGCCAGCAGGGGAACAGGGGAAGGGGATGAAAAACTGTTTTTT. It is translated as CASRGTGEGDEKLFF.

J is TRBJ2-1 and V is TRBV5-1; 13 bases are shared with TRBD2. V trimming: 4 bases; J trimming: 2 bases; junction bases outside the gene matches: 6. Germline V gene sequence: CDR1 SGHRS, CDR2 YFSETQ. CDR3 length: 17 residues. CDR3 residues: CASSTRLAGGPYNEQFF. CDR3 nucleotides: TGCGCCAGCAGCACTCGACTAGCGGGAGGCCCCTACAATGAGCAGTTCTTC. Based on the CDR3 plus reference TRBV5-1 and TRBJ2-1, the full variable domain is KAGVTQTPRYLIKTRGQQVTLSCSPISGHRSVSWYQQTPGQGLQFLFEYFSETQRNKGNFPGRFSGRQFSNSRSEMNVSTLELGDSALYLCASSTRLAGGPYNEQFFGPGTRLTVL.

The chain is built from TRBV7-9 and TRBJ1-1; D possibly corresponds to TRBD1 (6 bases). V was pared by 5 bases and J by 0 bases, with 16 bases between. The CDR3 has 16 amino acids. Germline assignment: CDR1 SEHNR and CDR2 FQNEAQ (reference sequence). CDR3 protein: CASSRFRGAVNTEAFF. DNA of the CDR3: TGTGCCAGCAGCCGATTTCGGGGGGCGGTGAACACTGAAGCTTTCTTT.

CDR3 bases: TGTGCCAGCAGACTAGGACAGGGGGTAGTCGATGAGCAGTTCTTC. Translated, it gives CASRLGQGVVDEQFF. The chain links TRBV4-2 to TRBJ2-1; 10 nucleotides match TRBD1. The CDR3 sequence is 15 residues long. The germline gives CDR1 LGHNA, CDR2 YNFKEQ. Trimming at V came to 6 bases and at J to 8 bases, leaving 10 bases not matched to a gene.

V usage is TRBV19 and J usage is TRBJ2-2, with TRBD1 as a possible D gene (7 bases). This CDR3 is 14 amino acids long. V lost 5 bases, J lost 4 bases, and 11 bases lay in between. In germline, CDR1 is LNHDA, CDR2 SQIVND (reference sequence). DNA of the CDR3: TGTGCCAGTAGTTACAGGGGACTCACCGGGGAGCTGTTTTTT. Protein product: CASSYRGLTGELFF.

The chain is built from TRBV27 and TRBJ2-5, with D tentatively TRBD1 or TRBD2 (5 bases each). The CDR3 has 13 amino acids. Germline CDR1 and CDR2: MNHEY and SMNVEV (reference sequence). The V and J ends lost 5 bases and 5 bases respectively, with 12 bases between them. The CDR3 spells CASSMGAGETQYF. In nucleotides, the CDR3 is TGTGCCAGCAGTATGGGAGCAGGGGAGACCCAGTACTTC.

The chain has TRBV5-6 and TRBJ1-5, with D perhaps matching TRBD1 (6 bases). Germline lookup yields CDR1 SGHDT and CDR2 YYEEEE. V was pared by 4 bases and J by 7 bases, with 15 bases between. The CDR3 length is 14 residues. The DNA of the CDR3 is TGTGCCAGCAGCCCGACAGGCACGGGGCAGCCCCAGCATTTT. It encodes CASSPTGTGQPQHF.

The J gene is TRBJ2-7, the V gene TRBV7-6; D perhaps matches TRBD1 (5 bases). CDR3 length: 15 residues. Trimming stripped 5 bases from V and 4 bases from J, with 18 bases between. Looked up from germline, CDR1 is SGHVS and CDR2 is FNYEAQ. The CDR3 DNA sequence: TGTGCCAGCAGCCCCGGACGCGTACAGGAATACGAGCAGTACTTC. Protein: CASSPGRVQEYEQYF.

V and J are TRBV2 and TRBJ2-3; 8 bases fit TRBD1. This CDR3 is built from 15 residues. Germline values: CDR1 SNHLY, CDR2 FYNNEI. V shed 4 bases and J 5 bases; nucleotides not matched to a gene: 8. The CDR3 spells CASSGWQGAIDTQYF. Written as DNA, the CDR3 is TGTGCCAGCAGTGGGTGGCAGGGGGCCATAGATACGCAGTATTTT.

In the case of this clone: The same CDR3 is also encoded by other DNA sequences in this sample. The V call is TRBV7-9, the J call TRBJ2-1, with 13 bases aligning to TRBD2. This CDR3 is 15 amino acids long. The trim removed 3 bases at V and 10 bases at J, leaving 6 bases unmatched. The germline CDR1 and CDR2 sequences are SEHNR and FQNEAQ (reference sequence). CDR3 loop: CASSLGLAGPNEQFF. CDR3 nucleotides: TGTGCCAGCAGCTTGGGACTAGCGGGACCAAACGAGCAGTTCTTC.

The chain uses TRBV7-9 and TRBJ2-3; 7 bases fit TRBD1. After removal of 3 bases from V and 0 bases from J, the junction contained 3 bases not matched to a gene. The CDR3 has 15 amino acids. The germline CDR1 and CDR2 sequences are SEHNR and FQNEAQ (reference sequence). The CDR3 DNA sequence: TGTGCCAGCAGCTTCGGGGACAGTAGCACAGATACGCAGTATTTT. This encodes CASSFGDSSTDTQYF.

This chain's CDR3 is CASSLLGGGNTEAFF. The DNA for the CDR3 is TGTGCCAGCAGCCTCCTCGGAGGTGGGAACACTGAAGCTTTCTTT. The chain uses TRBV27 and TRBJ1-1; D ambiguous. The germline V gene has CDR1 MNHEY and CDR2 SMNVEV (reference sequence). V lost 6 bases and J 1 base, leaving 15 bases between the germline ends. The CDR3 covers 15 residues.

The V gene is TRBV6-6, the J gene TRBJ2-1; 11 nucleotides line up with TRBD2. The germline V gene encodes CDR1 MNHNY and CDR2 SVGAGI (reference sequence). The V and J ends lost 6 bases and 3 bases, in that order; junction bases with no gene match: 4. The CDR3 extends over 15 amino acids. The CDR3 region is CASSNGLAGYNEQFF. In nucleotides, the CDR3 is TGTGCCAGCAGCAACGGACTAGCGGGCTACAATGAGCAGTTCTTC.

The J gene is TRBJ2-1, the V gene TRBV19; either TRBD1 or TRBD2 may fit D (7 bases each). The germline V gene has CDR1 LNHDA and CDR2 SQIVND (reference sequence). The CDR3 consists of 17 residues. The germline V and J ends were trimmed by 3 bases and 6 bases, with 21 bases remaining between them. This CDR3 reads CASSMAWEGAPVNEQFF. CDR3 sequence (DNA): TGTGCCAGTAGTATGGCGTGGGAGGGGGCTCCGGTCAATGAGCAGTTCTTC.

V and J are TRBV13 and TRBJ2-7; D perhaps matches TRBD1 (5 bases). Trimming took off 5 bases at V and 0 bases at J, with 14 bases between the two ends. CDR3 length equals 15 residues. Per the germline V gene, CDR1 is PRHDT and CDR2 is FYEKMQ (reference sequence). CDR3 loop: CASSRPKGYSYEQYF. The CDR3 DNA is TGTGCCAGCAGCCGCCCGAAGGGGTACTCCTACGAGCAGTACTTC.

This sequence joins TRBV9 and TRBJ2-1, with 12 bases that match TRBD2. V lost 0 bases and J lost 2; bases outside the gene matches: 6. CDR3 length: 18 amino acids. Germline values: CDR1 SGDLS, CDR2 YYNGEE. CDR3 region: CASSVGLAGGSAYNEQFF. The CDR3, as DNA: TGTGCCAGCAGCGTAGGTCTAGCGGGAGGGTCCGCCTACAATGAGCAGTTCTTC.

The V gene is TRBV7-8, the J gene TRBJ2-1, with 9 bases that match TRBD1. This CDR3 is 15 amino acids long. V was clipped by 2 bases and J by 12 bases; unmatched bases: 11. Germline lookup yields CDR1 SGHVS and CDR2 FQNEAQ. In DNA form, the CDR3 reads TGTGCCAGCAGCTTAATGGGGACAGGGCGATTAGGGCAGTTCTTC. Translation gives CASSLMGTGRLGQFF. The full variable domain, completed using reference TRBV7-8 and TRBJ2-1, is GAGVSQSPRYKVAKRGQDVALRCDPISGHVSLFWYQQALGQGPEFLTYFQNEAQLDKSGLPSDRFFAERPEGSVSTLKIQRTQQEDSAVYLCASSLMGTGRLGQFFGPGTRLTVL.

V usage is TRBV25-1 and J usage is TRBJ2-5; D remains unclear. The CDR3 extends over 15 amino acids. The germline V gene has CDR1 MGHDK and CDR2 SYGVNS. Trimming took off 1 base at V and 1 base at J, with 10 bases between the two ends. CDR3 sequence: CASSEFGAIQETQYF. Here the CDR3 DNA reads TGTGCCAGCAGTGAATTCGGAGCGATCCAAGAGACCCAGTACTTC.